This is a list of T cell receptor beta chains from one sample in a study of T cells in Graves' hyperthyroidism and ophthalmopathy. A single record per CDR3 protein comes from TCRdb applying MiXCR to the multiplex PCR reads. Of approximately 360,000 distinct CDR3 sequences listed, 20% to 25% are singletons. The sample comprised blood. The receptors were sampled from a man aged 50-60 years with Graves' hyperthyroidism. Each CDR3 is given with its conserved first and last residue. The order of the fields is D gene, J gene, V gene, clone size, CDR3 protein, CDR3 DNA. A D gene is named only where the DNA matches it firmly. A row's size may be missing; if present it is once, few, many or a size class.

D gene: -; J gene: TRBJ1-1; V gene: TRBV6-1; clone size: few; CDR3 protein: CASSGSGQPNTEAFF; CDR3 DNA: TGTGCCAGCAGCGGGTCTGGGCAGCCGAACACTGAAGCTTTCTTT
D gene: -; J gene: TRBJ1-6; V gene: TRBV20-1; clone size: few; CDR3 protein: CSASDPGIRGSYNSPLHF; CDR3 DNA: TGCAGTGCTAGTGACCCAGGGATTAGGGGCTCCTATAATTCACCCCTCCACTTT
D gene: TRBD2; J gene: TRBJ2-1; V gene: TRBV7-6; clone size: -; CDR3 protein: CASSGTAGGPYEQFF; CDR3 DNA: TGTGCCAGCAGCGGTACGGCGGGGGGGCCTTATGAGCAGTTCTTC
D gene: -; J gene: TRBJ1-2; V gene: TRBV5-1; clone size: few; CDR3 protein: CASSLPDGYGYTF; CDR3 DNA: TGCGCCAGCAGCCTACCGGACGGCTATGGCTACACCTTC
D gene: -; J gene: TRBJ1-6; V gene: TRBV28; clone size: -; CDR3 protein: CASSSQGLSSYNSPLHF; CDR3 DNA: TGTGCCAGCAGCTCACAGGGCCTTAGCTCCTATAATTCACCCCTCCACTTT
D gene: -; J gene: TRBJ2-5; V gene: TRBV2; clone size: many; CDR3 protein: CASSGGPIVRETQYF; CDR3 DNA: TGTGCCAGCAGTGGGGGACCAATCGTCAGGGAGACCCAGTACTTC
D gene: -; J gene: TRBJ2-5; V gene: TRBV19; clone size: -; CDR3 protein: CASSISGLREETQYF; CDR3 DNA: TGTGCCAGTAGTATCTCGGGGCTCCGGGAGGAGACCCAGTACTTC
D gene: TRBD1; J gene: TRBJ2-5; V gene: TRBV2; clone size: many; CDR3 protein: CASSGTGTGIGETQYF; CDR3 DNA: TGTGCCAGCAGTGGAACCGGGACAGGGATCGGGGAGACCCAGTACTTC
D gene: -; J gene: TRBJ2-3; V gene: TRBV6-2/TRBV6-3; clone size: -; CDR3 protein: CASSYPEGRLSLDTQYF; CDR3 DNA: TGTGCCAGCAGTTACCCGGAGGGGAGGCTTTCGCTAGATACGCAGTATTTT
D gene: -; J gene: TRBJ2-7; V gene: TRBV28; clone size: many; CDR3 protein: CASSPSGRSREQYF; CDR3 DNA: TGTGCCAGCAGCCCCTCGGGAAGGTCCCGCGAGCAGTACTTC
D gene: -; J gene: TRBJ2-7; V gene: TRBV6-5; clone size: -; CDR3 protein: CASSYAGDYEQYF; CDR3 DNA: TGTGCCAGCAGTTACGCAGGGGACTACGAGCAGTACTTC
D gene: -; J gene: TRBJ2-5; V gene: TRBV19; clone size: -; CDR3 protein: CASSTDSQTQYF; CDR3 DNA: TGTGCCAGTAGTACAGATAGTCAGACCCAGTACTTC
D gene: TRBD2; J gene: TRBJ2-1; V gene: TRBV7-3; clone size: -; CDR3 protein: CASSLTSGSEVPFF; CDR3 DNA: TGTGCCAGCAGCTTAACCAGCGGGAGTGAGGTCCCGTTCTTC
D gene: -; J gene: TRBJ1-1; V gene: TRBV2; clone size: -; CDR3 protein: CASTIRKSTEAFF; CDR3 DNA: TGTGCCAGCACCATAAGGAAGAGCACTGAAGCTTTCTTT
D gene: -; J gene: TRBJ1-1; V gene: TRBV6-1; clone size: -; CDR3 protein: CASKQQGGTGTEAFF; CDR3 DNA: TGTGCCAGCAAACAACAGGGCGGGACGGGTACTGAAGCTTTCTTT
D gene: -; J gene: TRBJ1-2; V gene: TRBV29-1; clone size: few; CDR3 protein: CSGGQDHGYTF; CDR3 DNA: TGCAGCGGGGGCCAGGACCATGGCTACACCTTC
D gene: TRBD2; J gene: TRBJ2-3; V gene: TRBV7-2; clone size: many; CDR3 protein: CASRTRLAGGRLSTDTQYF; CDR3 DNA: TGTGCCAGCAGGACCAGACTAGCGGGAGGACGCCTTAGCACAGATACGCAGTATTTT
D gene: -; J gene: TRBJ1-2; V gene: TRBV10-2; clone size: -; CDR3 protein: CASTLTQGWTGYTF; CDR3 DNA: TGCGCCAGCACCTTAACACAGGGTTGGACTGGCTACACCTTC
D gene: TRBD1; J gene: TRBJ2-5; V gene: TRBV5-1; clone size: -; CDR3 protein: CASSTGYQETQYF; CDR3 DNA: TGCGCCAGTTCGACAGGGTATCAAGAGACCCAGTACTTC
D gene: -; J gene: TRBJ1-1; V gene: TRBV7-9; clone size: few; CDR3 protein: CASSSQTVNTEAFF; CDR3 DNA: TGTGCCAGCAGCTCTCAGACAGTGAACACTGAAGCTTTCTTT
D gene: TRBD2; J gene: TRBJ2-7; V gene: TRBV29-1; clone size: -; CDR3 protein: CSVVRAGDYEQYF; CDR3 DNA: TGCAGCGTTGTGAGGGCGGGGGACTACGAGCAGTACTTC
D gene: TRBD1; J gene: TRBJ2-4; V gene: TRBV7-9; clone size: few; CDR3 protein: CASSLEGGIAKNIQYF; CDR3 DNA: TGTGCCAGCAGCTTAGAAGGGGGCATAGCCAAAAACATTCAGTACTTC
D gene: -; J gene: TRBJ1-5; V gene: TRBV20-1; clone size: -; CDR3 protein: CSASVWGPQHF; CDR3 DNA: TGCAGTGCTAGCGTTTGGGGGCCCCAGCATTTT
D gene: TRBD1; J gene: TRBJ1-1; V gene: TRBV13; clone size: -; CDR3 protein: CASSSGTGWAEAFF; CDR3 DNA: TGTGCCAGCAGCTCCGGGACAGGGTGGGCTGAAGCTTTCTTT
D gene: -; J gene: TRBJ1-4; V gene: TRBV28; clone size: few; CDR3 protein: CASGGGVNEKLFF; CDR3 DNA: TGTGCCAGCGGCGGGGGCGTTAATGAAAAACTGTTTTTT
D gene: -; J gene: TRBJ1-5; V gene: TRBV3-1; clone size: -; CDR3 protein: CASSQASRGSNQPQHF; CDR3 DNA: TGTGCCAGCAGCCAGGCTAGCCGGGGCTCCAATCAGCCCCAGCATTTT
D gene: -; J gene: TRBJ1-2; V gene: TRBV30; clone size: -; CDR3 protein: CAWSMGGGGYGYTF; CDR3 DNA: TGTGCCTGGAGTATGGGTGGAGGAGGGTATGGCTACACCTTC
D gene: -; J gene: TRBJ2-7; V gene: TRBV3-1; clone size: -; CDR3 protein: CASSQDSGPYEQYF; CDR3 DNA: TGTGCCAGCAGCCAAGATTCGGGGCCCTACGAGCAGTACTTC
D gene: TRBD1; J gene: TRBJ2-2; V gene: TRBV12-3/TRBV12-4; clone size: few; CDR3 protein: CATLTGVYTGELFF; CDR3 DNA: TGTGCCACCCTGACAGGGGTCTACACCGGGGAGCTGTTTTTT
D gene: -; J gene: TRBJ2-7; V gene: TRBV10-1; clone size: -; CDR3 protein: CASRETFYEQYF; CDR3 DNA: TGCGCCAGCAGGGAAACCTTCTACGAGCAGTACTTC
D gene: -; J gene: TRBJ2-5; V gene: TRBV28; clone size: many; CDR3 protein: CASSPGTSRRTQYF; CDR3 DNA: TGTGCCAGCAGTCCCGGGACTTCCCGAAGGACCCAGTACTTC
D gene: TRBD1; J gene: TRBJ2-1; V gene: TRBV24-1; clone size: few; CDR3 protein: CATSGGDRAHNEQFF; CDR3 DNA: TGTGCCACCAGTGGGGGGGACAGGGCTCACAATGAGCAGTTCTTC
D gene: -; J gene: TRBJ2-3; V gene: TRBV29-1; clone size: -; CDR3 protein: CSVGTRTPRSADTQYF; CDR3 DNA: TGCAGCGTTGGTACTCGCACTCCAAGGTCAGCAGATACGCAGTATTTT
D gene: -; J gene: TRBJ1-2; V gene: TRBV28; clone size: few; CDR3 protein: CASTGQLYGYTF; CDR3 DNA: TGTGCCAGCACCGGACAGCTCTATGGCTACACCTTC
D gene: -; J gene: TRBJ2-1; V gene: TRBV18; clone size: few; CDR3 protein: CASSPPGRSYNEQFF; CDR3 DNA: TGTGCCAGCTCACCACCGGGGAGATCCTACAATGAGCAGTTCTTC
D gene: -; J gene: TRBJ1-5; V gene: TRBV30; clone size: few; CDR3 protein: CAWSGTNQPQHF; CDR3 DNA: TGTGCCTGGAGTGGGACCAATCAGCCCCAGCATTTT
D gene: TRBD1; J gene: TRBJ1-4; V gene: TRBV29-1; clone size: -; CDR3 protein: CSVMGQGNEKLFF; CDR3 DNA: TGCAGCGTGATGGGACAGGGTAATGAAAAACTGTTTTTT
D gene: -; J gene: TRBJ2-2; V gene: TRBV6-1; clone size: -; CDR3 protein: CASSEVDLNTGELFF; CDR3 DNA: TGTGCCAGCAGTGAAGTTGACTTAAACACCGGGGAGCTGTTTTTT
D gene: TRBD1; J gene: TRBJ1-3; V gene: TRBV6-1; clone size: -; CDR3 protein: CASSQDRVIGNTIYF; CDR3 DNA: TGTGCCAGCTCCCAGGACAGGGTGATCGGAAACACCATATATTTT
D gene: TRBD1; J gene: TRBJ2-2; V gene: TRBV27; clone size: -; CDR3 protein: CASSPGTANTGELFF; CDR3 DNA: TGTGCCAGCAGTCCCGGGACAGCGAACACCGGGGAGCTGTTTTTT